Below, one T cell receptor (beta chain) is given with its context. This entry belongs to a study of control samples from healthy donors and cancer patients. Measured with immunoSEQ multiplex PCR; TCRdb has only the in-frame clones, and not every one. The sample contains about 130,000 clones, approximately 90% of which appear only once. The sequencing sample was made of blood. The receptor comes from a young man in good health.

CDR3 protein: CASTPGSSGNTIYF. Here the CDR3 DNA reads TGTGCCAGTACCCCGGGTTCCTCTGGAAACACCATATATTTT. J is TRBJ1-3 and V is TRBV19; D unresolved. The germline V gene encodes CDR1 LNHDA and CDR2 SQIVND (reference sequence). V dropped 7 bases and J dropped 0 bases, with 10 bases sitting between them. The CDR3 length is 14 residues.